This section outlines one T cell receptor beta chain sequence together with its context. The sample comes from a study of blood T cell repertoires in COVID-19. The CDR3 has 18 amino acids. J gave up 6 bases and V 5 bases, and 22 bases lay outside the gene matches. Germline loops: CDR1 SQVTM, CDR2 ANQGSEA. Sequenced by immunoSEQ multiplex PCR; TCRdb stores in-frame clones only, minus some. The sample shows some 42,000 clones, around 82% of them seen only once. This sequence joins TRBV29-1 and TRBJ2-7, with TRBD2 matching over 10 bases. The TCR sequence derives from a man older than 75 with acute or convalescent COVID-19. Sequenced input: peripheral blood. DNA of the CDR3: TGCAGCGTTTCCGTGTGGCTCAGCCCTAGCGGGAGAGGAGGCGAGCAGTACTTC. As protein: CSVSVWLSPSGRGGEQYF.